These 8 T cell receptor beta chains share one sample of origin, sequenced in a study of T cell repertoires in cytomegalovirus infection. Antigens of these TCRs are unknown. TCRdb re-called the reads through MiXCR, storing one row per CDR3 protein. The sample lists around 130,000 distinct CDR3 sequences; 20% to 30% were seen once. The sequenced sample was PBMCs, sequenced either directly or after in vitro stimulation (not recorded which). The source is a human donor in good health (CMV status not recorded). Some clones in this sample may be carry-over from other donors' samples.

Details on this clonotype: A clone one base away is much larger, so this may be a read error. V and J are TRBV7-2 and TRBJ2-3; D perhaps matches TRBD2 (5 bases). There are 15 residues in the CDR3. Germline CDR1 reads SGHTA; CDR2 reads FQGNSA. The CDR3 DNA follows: TGTGCCAGCACCGCCGGACTTCAACACACAGAAACGCAGTATTTT. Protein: CASTAGLQHTETQYF.

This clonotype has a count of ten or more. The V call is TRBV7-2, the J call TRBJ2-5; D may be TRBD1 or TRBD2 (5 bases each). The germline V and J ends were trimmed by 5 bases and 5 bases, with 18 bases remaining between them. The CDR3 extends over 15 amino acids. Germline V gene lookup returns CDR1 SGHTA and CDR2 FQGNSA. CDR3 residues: CASSPPWGREETQYF. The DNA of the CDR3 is TGTGCCAGCAGCCCCCCGTGGGGACGAGAGGAGACCCAGTACTTC.

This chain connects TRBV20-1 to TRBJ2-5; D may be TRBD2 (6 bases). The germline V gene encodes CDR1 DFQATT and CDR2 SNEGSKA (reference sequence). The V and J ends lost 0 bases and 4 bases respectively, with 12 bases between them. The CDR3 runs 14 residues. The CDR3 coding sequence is TGCAGTGCTAGAGAAGACAGCGGGCGAGAGACCCAGTACTTC. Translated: CSAREDSGRETQYF.

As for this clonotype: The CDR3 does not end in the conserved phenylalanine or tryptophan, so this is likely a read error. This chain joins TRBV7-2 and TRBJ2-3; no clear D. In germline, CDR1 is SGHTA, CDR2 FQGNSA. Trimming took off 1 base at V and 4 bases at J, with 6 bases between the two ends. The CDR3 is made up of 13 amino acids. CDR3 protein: CASSLVGSDTQYL. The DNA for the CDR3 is TGTGCCAGCAGCTTAGTGGGATCAGATACGCAGTATCTT.

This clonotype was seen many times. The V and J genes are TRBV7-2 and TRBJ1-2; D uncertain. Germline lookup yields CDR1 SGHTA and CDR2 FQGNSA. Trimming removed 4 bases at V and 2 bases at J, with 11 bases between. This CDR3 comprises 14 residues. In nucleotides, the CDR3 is TGTGCCAGCAGCTCCGACGGGCCCAACTATGGCTACACCTTC. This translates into CASSSDGPNYGYTF.

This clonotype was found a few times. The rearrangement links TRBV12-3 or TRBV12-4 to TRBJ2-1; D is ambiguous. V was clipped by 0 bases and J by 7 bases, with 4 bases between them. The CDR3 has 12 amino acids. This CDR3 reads CASSLAPNEQFF. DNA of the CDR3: TGTGCCAGCAGTTTAGCGCCGAATGAGCAGTTCTTC.

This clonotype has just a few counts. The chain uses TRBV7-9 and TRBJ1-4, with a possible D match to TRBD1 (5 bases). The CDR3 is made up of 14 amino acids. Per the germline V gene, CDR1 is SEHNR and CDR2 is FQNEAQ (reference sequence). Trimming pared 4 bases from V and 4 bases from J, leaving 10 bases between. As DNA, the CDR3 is TGTGCCAGCAGCTCCGGGACTTATAATGAAAAACTGTTTTTT. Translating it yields CASSSGTYNEKLFF.

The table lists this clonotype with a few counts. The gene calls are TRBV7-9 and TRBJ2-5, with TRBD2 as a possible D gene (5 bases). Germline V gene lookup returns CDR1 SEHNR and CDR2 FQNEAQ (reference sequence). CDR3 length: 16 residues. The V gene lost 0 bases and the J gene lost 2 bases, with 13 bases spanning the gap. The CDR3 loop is CASSLAGGRAQETQYF. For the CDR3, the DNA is TGTGCCAGCAGCTTAGCTGGCGGGCGGGCTCAAGAGACCCAGTACTTC.